The present T cell receptor beta chain was sequenced within a study of blood T cell repertoires in COVID-19. For the study at large: COVID-19 samples from acute and convalescent phases originated in the United States, Italy and Spain. Sources were T cells, B-cell-depleted T cells, or PBMCs; the material itself was cDNA or gDNA.

In the authors' methods: Reference gene primer amplification gave estimated nucleated cell counts. Sequencing used immunoSEQ multiplex PCR; TCRdb keeps in-frame clones, though not all of them. The V and J calls and clone size are taken from that table; D and trimming were inferred from the DNA. The sample has 130,000 or so clones, around 77% seen once. This clone was picked up a small number of times. V dropped 0 bases and J dropped 8 bases, with 14 bases sitting between them. CDR1 MGHRA and CDR2 YSYEKL come from the germline V gene. CDR3 length: 16 amino acids. The chain couples TRBV4-1 to TRBJ1-6; no clear D. This sequence originates from a human donor in a cohort sampled during active COVID-19. The specimen was peripheral blood. The CDR3: CASSQEPRRGDSPLHF. The DNA of the CDR3 is TGCGCCAGCAGCCAAGAGCCGCGACGGGGTGATTCACCCCTCCACTTT.